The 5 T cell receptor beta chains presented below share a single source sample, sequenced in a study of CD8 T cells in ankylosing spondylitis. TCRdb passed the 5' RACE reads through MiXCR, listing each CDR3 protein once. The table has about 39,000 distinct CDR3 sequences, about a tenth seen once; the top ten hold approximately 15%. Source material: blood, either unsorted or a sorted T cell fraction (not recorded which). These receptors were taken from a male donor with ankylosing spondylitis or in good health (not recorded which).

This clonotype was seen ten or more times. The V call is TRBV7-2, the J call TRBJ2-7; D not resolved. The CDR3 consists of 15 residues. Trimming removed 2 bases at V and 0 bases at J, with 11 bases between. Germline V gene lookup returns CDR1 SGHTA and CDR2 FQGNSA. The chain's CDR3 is CASSLSPGTSYEQYF. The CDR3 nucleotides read TGTGCCAGCAGCTTATCGCCAGGAACCTCCTACGAGCAGTACTTC.

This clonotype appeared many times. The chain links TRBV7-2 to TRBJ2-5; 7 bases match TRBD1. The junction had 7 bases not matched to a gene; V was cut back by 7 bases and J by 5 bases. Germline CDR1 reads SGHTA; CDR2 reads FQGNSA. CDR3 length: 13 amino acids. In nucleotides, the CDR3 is TGTGCCAGCAACCAAGGGGGCGCCGAGACCCAGTACTTC. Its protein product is CASNQGGAETQYF.

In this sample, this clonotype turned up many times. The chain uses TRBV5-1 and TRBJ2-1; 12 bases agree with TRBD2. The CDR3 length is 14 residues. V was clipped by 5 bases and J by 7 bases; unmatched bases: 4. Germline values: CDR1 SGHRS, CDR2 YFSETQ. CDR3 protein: CASRNGLAGNEQFF. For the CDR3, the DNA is TGCGCCAGCAGAAATGGACTAGCGGGAAATGAGCAGTTCTTC.

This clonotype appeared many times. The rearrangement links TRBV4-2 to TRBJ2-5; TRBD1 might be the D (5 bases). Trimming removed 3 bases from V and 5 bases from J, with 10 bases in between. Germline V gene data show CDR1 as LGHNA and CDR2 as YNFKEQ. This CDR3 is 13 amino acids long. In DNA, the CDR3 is TGTGCCAGCAGCCAGGGGCTCGGGGAGACCCAGTACTTC. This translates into CASSQGLGETQYF.

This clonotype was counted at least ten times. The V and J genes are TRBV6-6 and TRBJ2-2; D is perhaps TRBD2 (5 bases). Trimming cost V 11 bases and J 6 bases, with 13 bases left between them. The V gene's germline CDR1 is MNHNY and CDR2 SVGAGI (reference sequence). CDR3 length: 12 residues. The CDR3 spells CAGSSSPGELFF. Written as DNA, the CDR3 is TGTGCCGGTTCTAGCTCACCCGGGGAGCTGTTTTTT.